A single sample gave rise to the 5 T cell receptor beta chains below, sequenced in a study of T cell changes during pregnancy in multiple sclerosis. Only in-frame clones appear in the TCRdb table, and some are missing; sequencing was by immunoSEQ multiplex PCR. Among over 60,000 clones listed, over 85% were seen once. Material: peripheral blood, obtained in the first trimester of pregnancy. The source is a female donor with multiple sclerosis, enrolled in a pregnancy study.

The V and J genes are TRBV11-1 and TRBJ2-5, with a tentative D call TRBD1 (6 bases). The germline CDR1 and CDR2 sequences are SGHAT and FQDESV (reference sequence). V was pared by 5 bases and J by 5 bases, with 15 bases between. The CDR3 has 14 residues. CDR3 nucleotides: TGTGCCAGCAGCCGGACAGCCTCGGGTGAGACCCAGTACTTC. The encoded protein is CASSRTASGETQYF.

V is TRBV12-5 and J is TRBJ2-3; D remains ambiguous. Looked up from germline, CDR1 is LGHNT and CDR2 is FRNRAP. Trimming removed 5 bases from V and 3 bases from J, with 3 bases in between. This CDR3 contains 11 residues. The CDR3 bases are TGTGCTAGTGGTCAGACAGATACGCAGTATTTT. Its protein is CASGQTDTQYF.

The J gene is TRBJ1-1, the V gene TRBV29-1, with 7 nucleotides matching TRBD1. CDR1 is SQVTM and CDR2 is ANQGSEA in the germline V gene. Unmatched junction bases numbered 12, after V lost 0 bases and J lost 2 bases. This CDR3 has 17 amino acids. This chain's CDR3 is CSVEDFSRQGGNTEAFF. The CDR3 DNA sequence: TGCAGCGTTGAAGATTTTTCCCGACAGGGCGGAAACACTGAAGCTTTCTTT.

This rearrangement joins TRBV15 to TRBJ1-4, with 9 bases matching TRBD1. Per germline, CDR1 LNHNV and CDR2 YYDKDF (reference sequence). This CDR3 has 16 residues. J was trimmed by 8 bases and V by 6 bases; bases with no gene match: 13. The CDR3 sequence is CATRGYPGQGDEKLFF. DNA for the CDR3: TGTGCCACCAGAGGTTATCCGGGACAGGGAGACGAAAAACTGTTTTTT. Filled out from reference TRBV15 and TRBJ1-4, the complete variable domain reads DAMVIQNPRYQVTQFGKPVTLSCSQTLNHNVMYWYQQKSSQAPKLLFHYYDKDFNNEADTPDNFQSRRPNTSFCFLDIRSPGLGDTAMYLCATRGYPGQGDEKLFFGSGTQLSVL.

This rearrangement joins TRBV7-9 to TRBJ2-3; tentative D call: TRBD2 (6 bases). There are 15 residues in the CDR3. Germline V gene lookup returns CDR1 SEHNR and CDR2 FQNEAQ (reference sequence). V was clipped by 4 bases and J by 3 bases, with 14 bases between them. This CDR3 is CASSSRLEVTDTQYF. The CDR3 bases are TGTGCCAGCAGCTCAAGACTAGAGGTAACAGATACGCAGTATTTT.